This TCR beta chain is drawn from a study of shared clonotypes between healthy human individuals. Overall study findings and caveats: Some clonotypes were shared by all four sorted-subset donors, while others were not shared. The non-shared ones had lower generation probabilities than the shared ones.

This CDR3 comprises 13 residues. Germline V CDR1 and CDR2: SNHLY, FYNNEI. The germline V and J ends were trimmed by 7 bases and 4 bases, with 10 bases remaining between them. Every donor was a Caucasian adult from Nashville, Tennessee. About this clone itself: Its antigen is undetermined.

Assay: immunoSEQ multiplex PCR; the TCRdb copy retains only in-frame clones and omits some. The data contain some 980,000 clones, more than 75% of them singletons. What was sequenced was memory CD4+ T cells sorted from blood. Subset defined: CD45RA-negative fraction. This chain links TRBV2 with TRBJ2-2, with D possibly being TRBD1 (5 bases). The sequence derives from a man aged 18 to 29 in good health. The CDR3 DNA reads as TGTGCCAGCACAGGGTATTTCACCGGGGAGCTGTTTTTT. Amino acids: CASTGYFTGELFF.